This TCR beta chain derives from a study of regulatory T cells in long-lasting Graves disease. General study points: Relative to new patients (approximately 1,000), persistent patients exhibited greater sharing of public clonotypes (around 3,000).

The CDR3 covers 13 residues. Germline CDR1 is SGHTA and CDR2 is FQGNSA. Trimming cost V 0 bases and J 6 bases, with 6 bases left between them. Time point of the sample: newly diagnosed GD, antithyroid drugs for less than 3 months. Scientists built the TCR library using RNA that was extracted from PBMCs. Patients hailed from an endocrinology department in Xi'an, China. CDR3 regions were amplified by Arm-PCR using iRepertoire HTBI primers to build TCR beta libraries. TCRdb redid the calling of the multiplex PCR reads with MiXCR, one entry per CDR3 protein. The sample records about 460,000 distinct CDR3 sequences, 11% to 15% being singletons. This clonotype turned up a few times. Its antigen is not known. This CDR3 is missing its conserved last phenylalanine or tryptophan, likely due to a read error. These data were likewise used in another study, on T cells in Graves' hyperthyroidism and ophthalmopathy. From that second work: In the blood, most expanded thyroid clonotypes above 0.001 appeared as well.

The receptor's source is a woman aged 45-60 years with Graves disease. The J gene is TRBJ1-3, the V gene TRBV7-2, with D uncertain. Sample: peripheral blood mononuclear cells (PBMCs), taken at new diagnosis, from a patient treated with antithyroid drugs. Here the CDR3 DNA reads TGTGCCAGCAGCTTAGCTATAGAAAACACCATATATTCT. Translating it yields CASSLAIENTIYS.